Given below is one T cell receptor (beta chain) in context. This sample is part of a study of blood T cell repertoires in COVID-19. V dropped 4 bases and J dropped 5; count of bases not matched to a gene: 5. The CDR3 sequence is 15 residues long. The germline V gene has CDR1 SEHNR and CDR2 FQNEAQ (reference sequence). Using immunoSEQ multiplex PCR, the repertoire was profiled, and TCRdb retains in-frame clones only, with some absent. The sample records about 110,000 clones, more than 70% being singletons. The V call is TRBV7-9, the J call TRBJ2-5; TRBD1 matches 12 bases. The sample was peripheral blood. This sequence originates from a woman in her forties or fifties with acute or convalescent COVID-19. The CDR3 reads CASSSWDRGRETQYF. The CDR3 bases are TGTGCCAGCAGCTCCTGGGACAGGGGGCGGGAGACCCAGTACTTC.